This T cell receptor (beta chain) is from a study of T cells expressing NK-cell markers. TCRdb re-called the 5' RACE reads and catalogs CDR3 proteins one per entry, DNA excluded. Its table lists hundreds of thousands of distinct CDR3 sequences. The CDR3 has 15 amino acids. The receptor was derived from a woman between 18 and 70 years old in good health. The sample comprised blood T cells: a sorted CD56 or NKG2C T cell subset, CD4+ or CD8+ T cells, or bulk PBMC T cells (not recorded which). The chain has TRBV6-7 and TRBJ1-2; TCRdb indicates TRBD1, and absent DNA this call remains unverified. TRBV6-7 is annotated as an ORF whose role is uncertain. Here the CDR3 reads CASSYGTGGGYGYTF.